This T cell receptor beta chain appears in the sequencing data of a study of shared clonotypes between healthy human individuals. At the level of the study: Donors had three CD4 naive, three CD4 memory, two CD8 naive and one CD8 memory plate apiece. Study results and limitations: Memory subsets generally showed smaller estimated richness than naive subsets did.

CDR1 and CDR2 (germline): LNHNV, YYDKDF (reference sequence). The CDR3 has 15 amino acids. V was cut by 1 base and J by 0 bases, with 9 bases left in between. In the original processing: ImmunoSEQ gave junction-only sequences without quality scores, so filtering differed. Measured with immunoSEQ multiplex PCR; TCRdb has only the in-frame clones, and not every one. That table gives V, J and clone size, and the DNA gave D and trimming. Of about 1.1 million clones listed, around 78% were seen once; the top ten hold 0.5% to 0.65%. Investigators divided CD4+ cells into CD45RA+ naive and CD45RA-negative memory subsets. A remark on this clone: Its target is unknown.

Sequencing was carried out using memory CD4+ T cells from PBMCs. Sample subset: CD45RA-negative fraction. The TCR was taken from a man younger than 35 in good health. Some clones in this sample may be carry-over from other donors' samples. This chain links TRBV15 with TRBJ1-1, with D unclear. In nucleotides, the CDR3 is TGTGCCACCAGCAGAGGGCAATTGATGAACACTGAAGCTTTCTTT. Translating it yields CATSRGQLMNTEAFF.